The rows below give T cell receptor beta chains drawn from one sample of a study of T cells in Graves' hyperthyroidism and ophthalmopathy. TCRdb fed the multiplex PCR reads into MiXCR, producing one record per CDR3 protein. The sample records 450,000 to 700,000 distinct CDR3 sequences, 46% being singletons. Material: peripheral blood or thyroid tissue (not recorded which). These receptors were taken from an adult woman with Graves' disease, either hyperthyroidism or ophthalmopathy (not recorded which). CDR3s include the opening cysteine and the closing phenylalanine or tryptophan. A D gene is named only where the DNA matches it firmly. The size entry is marked missing in some rows and otherwise reads once, few, many or a size class.

TRBJ2-7	.	TRBV29-1	many	CSVEGGFAPYEQYF	TGCAGCGTAGAAGGGGGATTTGCCCCCTACGAGCAGTACTTC
TRBJ1-1	.	TRBV7-9	many	CASSRLQSAGSEAFF	TGTGCCAGCAGCCGCCTTCAGTCGGCCGGGTCTGAAGCTTTCTTT
TRBJ1-4	.	TRBV28	few	CASSLGQTINEKLFF	TGTGCCAGCAGTTTAGGACAGACAATTAATGAAAAACTGTTTTTT
TRBJ1-5	.	TRBV2	.	CASSEDGNSPQHF	TGTGCCAGCAGTGAGGACGGCAATTCACCCCAGCATTTT
TRBJ1-2	.	TRBV5-5	many	CASSSQGANYGYTF	TGTGCCAGCAGCTCGCAGGGAGCTAACTATGGCTACACCTTC
TRBJ1-5	.	TRBV29-1	many	CSVGGGVGNQPQHF	TGCAGCGTTGGAGGTGGAGTCGGCAATCAGCCCCAGCATTTT
TRBJ1-2	TRBD1	TRBV29-1	.	CSASGTGDGYTF	TGCAGCGCCTCCGGGACAGGGGATGGCTACACCTTC
TRBJ1-1	.	TRBV5-1	many	CASSLGAGTEAFF	TGTGCCAGCAGCTTAGGAGCGGGTACTGAAGCTTTCTTT
TRBJ2-7	.	TRBV30	many	CAWGGRDYEQYF	TGTGCCTGGGGTGGCAGGGACTACGAGCAGTACTTC
TRBJ2-3	TRBD2	TRBV7-2	few	CASSLRLAGATDTQYF	TGTGCCAGCAGCCTCCGACTAGCGGGAGCTACAGATACGCAGTATTTT
TRBJ2-7	.	TRBV5-1	many	CASSPGHYSYEQYF	TGCGCCAGCAGCCCAGGACACTACTCCTACGAGCAGTACTTC